This T cell receptor beta chain comes out of a study of early T cells in non-severe SARS-CoV-2 infection. In the study overall: Sequencing input comprised bulk RNA from unsorted whole blood; chain pairing was not available. Study-level points and caveats: The matching step, a VDJdb search, favored anti-spike CD8 responses and missed private and CD4 specificities.

The germline gives CDR1 DFQATT, CDR2 SNEGSKA (reference sequence). CDR3 length equals 14 residues. V shed 0 bases, J shed 4 bases, and the junction held 2 bases outside the gene matches. This clonotype was seen at least ten times. What it binds is not known. Individual cDNA molecules were tagged with unique molecular identifiers. TCRdb recomputed calls from the 5' RACE reads with MiXCR, one row per CDR3 protein. Of some 71,000 distinct CDR3 sequences in the sample, 10% to 15% were seen once. This sequence joins TRBV20-1 and TRBJ2-3, with 9 positions matching TRBD1. The TCR comes from an adult who was a healthcare worker with PCR-confirmed SARS-CoV-2 infection or an uninfected control (not recorded which). Sequenced material: whole blood. The CDR3 reads CSARDGTGSDTQYF. The CDR3 DNA sequence: TGCAGTGCTAGAGACGGGACAGGGTCAGATACGCAGTATTTT.